The rows below give T cell receptor beta chains drawn from one sample of a study of blood T cells in healthy people across ages. TCRdb ran MiXCR on the 5' RACE reads and lists one entry per CDR3 protein. The data contain roughly 800,000 distinct CDR3 sequences, about 25% of them seen just once; the ten biggest clones take up approximately 4%. These data also featured in a second study, about T cells of mothers and their children.

The sequenced sample consisted of blood. These receptor sequences come from a boy under 18 in good health. CDR3s include the opening cysteine and the closing phenylalanine or tryptophan. D genes are given only for firm matches. The size field is filled for only some rows; it gives once, few, many or a size class.

V gene	D gene	clone size	J gene	CDR3 protein	CDR3 DNA
TRBV29-1	.	.	TRBJ2-4	CSVGRDLLAKNIQYF	TGCAGCGTTGGCAGGGACCTACTAGCCAAAAACATTCAGTACTTC
TRBV6-6	TRBD1	.	TRBJ2-3	CASSPSRDRDFRDTQYF	TGTGCCAGCAGCCCCTCACGGGACAGGGATTTTAGGGATACGCAGTATTTT
TRBV28	.	few	TRBJ2-2	CASSLADPNTGELFF	TGTGCCAGCAGCTTAGCGGACCCGAACACCGGGGAGCTGTTTTTT
TRBV5-6	.	.	TRBJ1-2	CASRKRQGLLLWHGYTF	.
TRBV4-1	TRBD1	few	TRBJ2-7	CASSQMGQSYEQYF	TGCGCCAGCAGCCAGATGGGACAGAGCTACGAGCAGTACTTC
TRBV20-1	TRBD1	few	TRBJ1-2	CSAREQGARGYTF	TGCAGTGCTAGAGAACAGGGGGCGAGGGGCTACACCTTC
TRBV28	TRBD2	few	TRBJ2-4	CASSLWGLAGDGVAKNIQYF	TGTGCCAGCAGTTTATGGGGACTAGCGGGAGATGGGGTAGCCAAAAACATTCAGTACTTC
TRBV2	.	.	TRBJ2-2	CASRLQGSNTGELFF	TGTGCCAGCAGGTTACAGGGATCGAACACCGGGGAGCTGTTTTTT
TRBV19	.	.	TRBJ2-1	CASSLPLGGQFF	TGTGCCAGTAGTCTCCCCTTGGGAGGGCAGTTCTTC
TRBV20-1	TRBD1	.	TRBJ2-1	CSASDRGPLDEQFF	TGCAGTGCTAGCGACAGGGGGCCTTTGGATGAGCAGTTCTTC
TRBV20-1	.	.	TRBJ2-7	CSAREQTYEQYF	TGCAGTGCTAGAGAACAGACCTACGAGCAGTACTTC
TRBV12-3/TRBV12-4	.	few	TRBJ1-3	CASSFVLSGNTIYF	TGTGCCAGCAGTTTCGTTCTCTCTGGAAACACCATATATTTT
TRBV20-1	.	few	TRBJ2-4	CSARSGGGGRAKNIQYF	TGCAGTGCTAGGTCGGGTGGGGGCGGAAGGGCCAAAAACATTCAGTACTTC
TRBV6-5	.	.	TRBJ2-5	CASLSDFGETQYF	TGTGCCAGCCTCTCCGACTTCGGGGAGACCCAGTACTTC
TRBV6-5	.	few	TRBJ2-7	CATSSRLTYEQYF	TGTGCCACGTCTAGCCGACTCACCTACGAGCAGTACTTC
TRBV6-6	.	.	TRBJ1-1	CASSTDWGVNTEAFF	TGTGCCAGCAGTACAGATTGGGGAGTGAACACTGAAGCTTTCTTT
TRBV5-1	.	.	TRBJ2-7	CASSLEDVGPREQYF	TGCGCCAGCAGCTTGGAGGATGTCGGCCCCAGGGAGCAGTACTTC
TRBV7-6	TRBD2	many	TRBJ2-5	CASSLAGGDETQYF	TGTGCCAGCAGTCTAGCGGGAGGGGACGAGACCCAGTACTTC
TRBV29-1	.	.	TRBJ2-1	CSVENGRKSSYNEQFF	TGCAGCGTTGAGAACGGCCGGAAGAGCTCCTACAATGAGCAGTTCTTC
TRBV20-1	TRBD1	.	TRBJ1-2	CSARGDRGPYGYTF	TGCAGTGCTAGAGGGGACAGGGGGCCATATGGCTACACCTTC
TRBV12-3/TRBV12-4	TRBD1	few	TRBJ1-6	CASSPTGTFAPLHF	TGTGCCAGCAGCCCGACAGGGACGTTTGCACCCCTCCACTTT
TRBV2	.	few	TRBJ2-3	CASKRPSPPDTQYF	TGTGCCAGCAAGAGGCCTAGCCCCCCAGATACGCAGTATTTT
TRBV7-2	.	.	TRBJ2-6	CASSSPGRYSGANVLTF	TGTGCCAGCAGCTCACCGGGACGGTACTCTGGGGCCAACGTCCTGACTTTC
TRBV6-4	.	.	TRBJ2-2	CASSEKDTGELFF	TGTGCCAGCAGTGAAAAAGACACCGGGGAGCTGTTTTTT
TRBV14	.	.	TRBJ2-3	CASSLRVGTDTQYF	TGTGCCAGCAGCCTCAGGGTAGGCACAGATACGCAGTATTTT
TRBV29-1	TRBD2	.	TRBJ2-5	CSAEAGGIPQETQYF	TGCAGCGCTGAAGCGGGGGGCATCCCTCAAGAGACCCAGTACTTC
TRBV15	.	few	TRBJ2-1	CATSSQLGLEQFF	TGTGCCACCAGCAGCCAACTCGGACTAGAGCAGTTCTTC
TRBV30	TRBD1	.	TRBJ2-7	CAWSARGTGAYEQYF	TGTGCCTGGAGTGCGCGAGGGACAGGGGCCTACGAGCAGTACTTC
TRBV7-9	TRBD2	few	TRBJ2-4	CASRPTSGRAKNIQYF	TGTGCCAGCAGGCCGACTAGCGGGAGAGCCAAAAACATTCAGTACTTC
TRBV7-8	TRBD2	.	TRBJ2-3	CASSLVGDVPGLAGGIDTDTQYF	TGTGCCAGCAGCTTAGTAGGAGATGTCCCGGGACTAGCGGGAGGGATAGACACAGATACGCAGTATTTT
TRBV28	.	many	TRBJ1-3	CASSFGQIHYTIYF	TGTGCCAGCAGCTTTGGACAGATTCATTACACCATATATTTT
TRBV7-3	TRBD2	.	TRBJ2-5	CASSSLGAGVPETQYF	TGTGCCAGCAGCTCCCTCGGAGCGGGGGTTCCAGAGACCCAGTACTTC
TRBV6-2/TRBV6-3	.	.	TRBJ1-1	CASSRPSLNTEAFF	TGTGCCAGCAGCCGGCCCTCATTGAACACTGAAGCTTTCTTT
TRBV29-1	.	.	TRBJ1-1	CSASGNTEAFF	TGCAGCGCTTCGGGGAACACTGAAGCTTTCTTT
TRBV29-1	.	.	TRBJ2-3	CSVPRQVARTDTQYF	TGCAGCGTCCCCCGACAGGTCGCCCGCACAGATACGCAGTATTTT
TRBV4-1	TRBD2	few	TRBJ2-5	CASSRLAEGGETQYF	TGCGCCAGCAGCCGACTAGCGGAGGGGGGGGAGACCCAGTACTTC
TRBV11-3	TRBD1	.	TRBJ2-1	CASSSRDRGNEQFF	TGTGCCAGCAGCTCGCGGGACAGGGGCAATGAGCAGTTCTTC
TRBV28	.	few	TRBJ2-1	CASTGGLVEQFF	TGTGCCAGCACGGGGGGCCTCGTTGAGCAGTTCTTC
TRBV4-2	.	.	TRBJ1-3	CASSQDNSGNTIYF	TGTGCCAGCAGCCAAGACAACTCTGGAAACACCATATATTTT
TRBV15	.	few	TRBJ1-2	CATSRDAGTAYGYTF	TGTGCCACCAGCAGAGATGCCGGGACGGCTTATGGCTACACCTTC